This TCR beta chain was observed in a study of regulatory T cells in long-lasting Graves disease (dated by TCRdb to the early 2020s). Regarding the research as a whole: Antithyroid drugs had been taken for less than 3 months by newly diagnosed Graves' disease patients. Patients with persistent Graves' disease were compared with patients with newly diagnosed Graves' disease using TCR sequencing and RNA sequencing of peripheral blood. TCR sequencing covered roughly 13 persistent and around 20 newly diagnosed Graves' disease patients, some 33 samples in total. The study took place in China and was registered as a clinical trial. Broad study findings and their caveats: Preferential use of TRBV28, TRBJ1-2 and TRBJ2-5 was observed in persistent disease, whereas TRBV20-1 and TRBJ2-1 were favored in newly diagnosed disease. Because the primary lesion, thyroid tissue, could not be accessed, the study looked at peripheral blood alone. Compared with newly diagnosed patients, persistent Graves' disease patients had lower TCR Shannon entropy and fewer highly expanded clones, which suggests clonal expansion. The authors noted that the small sample size was a limitation that may lower accuracy. Persistent patients shared more public clonotypes among themselves (around 2,800) than newly diagnosed patients did (over 950). Sequencing and analysis were limited to the TCR beta chain.

Library preparation was by multiplex PCR. Data came from an Illumina HiSeq 4000. iRepertoire HTBI primers and Arm-PCR amplification of CDR3 regions were used to construct TCR beta libraries. Before sequencing, the PCR products underwent gel purification. As for the authors' bioinformatics: Gene usage analysis of CDR3 amino acid clonotypes relied on the roughly 60 TRBV and 15 or so TRBJ segments identified across samples. COPE and FqMerger were used to merge filtered high-quality paired reads into contigs. BLAST was used to align contigs to the IMGT TRBV, TRBD and TRBJ reference genes, and CDR3 was defined following IMGT. Any clonotype with a frequency above 0.1% was counted as a highly expanded clone. Shannon entropy was used to measure repertoire diversity, and the Gini coefficient was used to measure V-J evenness. Clonotypes shared by more than one individual were considered public. TCRdb reran the public reads through fastp at Q25 and MiXCR, keeping productive beta chains. Each CDR3 protein appears once, grouped with its most common genes and DNA. These V and J calls are TCRdb output, not the study's own analysis. The sample table holds under 500,000 distinct CDR3 sequences, of which 16% were seen once. The top ten clonotypes cover around 11% of the sample.

This clonotype was found a few times. Its antigen remains unidentified. No base-level quality is on record; no much larger clone is a single base apart. The time point label for this specimen denotes: newly diagnosed GD, antithyroid drugs for less than 3 months. For both TCR sequencing and RNA sequencing, RNA was extracted from PBMCs in TRIzol. The diagnosis of Graves' disease was made according to American Thyroid Association guidelines. Recruitment of patients was carried out at an endocrinology department in Xi'an, China. Each patient gave about 10 milliliters of peripheral blood, collected in an EDTA anticoagulant tube. Ficoll Paque Plus density gradient separation was used to isolate PBMCs, and no additional T cell sorting was done. An Agilent 2100 Bioanalyzer and agarose gel were used to check RNA quality, while a NanoDrop 2000 measured RNA concentration. The germline V gene encodes CDR1 MNHEY and CDR2 SVGEGT. The CDR3 goes from the cysteine to the phenylalanine over 15 residues. Solely the CDR3 DNA is kept, with 45 bases framed from the first base. V is reduced by 2 bases and J by 2 bases, leaving a spacing of 13 bases between them.

In addition, the sample was reused for a study of T cells in Graves' hyperthyroidism and ophthalmopathy. The second investigation adds: A patient counted as having stable Graves' hyperthyroidism if no progression to ophthalmopathy occurred over 18 months of follow-up. Hyperthyroidism patients were aged 18 to 65 years and newly diagnosed, with disease duration of less than 2 months. Patients with uncontrolled infections, other autoimmune diseases, pregnancy or lactation were excluded. Diagnoses were established on the basis of clinical symptoms, serum thyroxine and TRAb, thyroid ultrasound, and orbital computed tomography. The TCR CDR3 was subjected to a first round of RT-PCR using the HTBI primer set and the Qiagen OneStep RT-PCR kit. Most expanded thyroid clonotypes (frequency above 0.001) were also detected in blood, suggesting blood repertoires may reflect thyroid immune responses. A model built on a 13 V-J signature distinguished ophthalmopathy from stable hyperthyroidism, reaching roughly 88% sensitivity and 81.08% specificity in cross-validation and 80%/75% in testing. During validation, the model predicted progression to ophthalmopathy a median of around 7 months ahead of onset, with almost 71% sensitivity and around 73% specificity. To identify distinguishing TCR V-J signatures, a discovery cohort of around 100 patients was used, comprising roughly 45 with Graves' ophthalmopathy and 57 with stable Graves' hyperthyroidism. An independent validation cohort of around 19 hyperthyroidism patients and 15 or so patients who later progressed to ophthalmopathy tested prospective prediction of ophthalmopathy. The approximately 100 discovery patients were randomly divided into training and test sets at a 7:3 ratio. In addition, the study compared T-cell repertoires in thyroid tissue and in blood from about six Graves' hyperthyroidism patients. After sampling, hyperthyroidism patients received methimazole starting at 30 mg daily, and ophthalmopathy patients received high-dose intravenous methylprednisolone. Libraries were constructed in a second round of multiplex PCR, after which size selection and purification were performed. The libraries were sequenced on an Illumina HiSeq2000 using paired-end 100 bp reads. SOAPnuke was used to process the raw data, with reads discarded if the reads contained adapters or uncalled bases, had a mean Phred below 15, or lacked an exact constant-primer or identifier match. COPE v1.2.5 was used to merge the high-quality paired reads, and each unique nucleotide sequence was defined as a clonotype. Clonotypes were aligned to IMGT TRBV, TRBD and TRBJ reference segments using MiTCR v1.1. Only V-J combinations with frequency above 0.0001, covering about 99% of repertoires, were analysed. The TCS score was defined as the ratio of F50 (clonal expansion) to E x V (chaos), calculated using BLOSUM62-based TCRdist between CDR3 peptides within each V-J. Welch's t-statistics and random forest reduced around 550 V-J features to 13, which were used in a naive Bayes classifier (R e1071). No statistical method was used to fix the sample size in advance, and group allocation was not hidden from the investigators. The paper describes TCR Vbeta CDR3 sequencing of 120 to 150 peripheral blood samples, made up of under 50 ophthalmopathy patients, approximately 73 hyperthyroidism patients and roughly 17 progressor patients.

Rearrangement joined TRBV6-2 or TRBV6-3 to TRBJ2-7; the D gene is perhaps TRBD2, on 5 matching bases. Here the sequenced sample was peripheral blood mononuclear cells (PBMCs), taken at new diagnosis, from a patient treated with antithyroid drugs. The TCR originated in a woman aged 25 to 45 with Graves disease. Donor details come from another sample of the same person, matched by shared clones. The encoded CDR3 is CASSYTRFSAYEQYF. The sequenced DNA: TGTGCCAGCAGTTACACCCGGTTTAGCGCCTACGAGCAGTACTTC.